These T cell receptor beta chains were read from a single sample in a study of blood T cells in healthy people across ages. Each CDR3 protein gets one entry after TCRdb re-called the 5' RACE reads with MiXCR. The data contain some 1,800,000 distinct CDR3 sequences, around 42% of them singletons. Sample: blood. The source of these receptors is a human donor in good health. CDR3s include the opening cysteine and the closing phenylalanine or tryptophan. A D gene is named only where the DNA matches it firmly. Some rows have no size entry. The others give once, few or many, or a class for an expanded clone.

d_call clone_size j_call v_call cdr3_aa cdr3_nt
TRBD2 NA TRBJ2-1 TRBV4-1 CASSPFAGGSYNEQFF TGCGCCAGCAGCCCCTTCGCGGGGGGCTCCTACAATGAGCAGTTCTTC
NA NA TRBJ1-5 TRBV2 CASSLQGLSNQPQHF TGTGCCAGCAGCCTACAGGGTCTTAGCAATCAGCCCCAGCATTTT
NA few TRBJ1-5 TRBV20-1 CSARPKKGHGFYSNQPQHF TGCAGTGCTAGACCCAAGAAGGGACACGGATTCTATAGCAATCAGCCCCAGCATTTT
NA NA TRBJ2-1 TRBV20-1 CSASSFPLQLSSYNEQFF TGCAGTGCTAGCTCCTTTCCCCTTCAACTGAGCTCCTACAATGAGCAGTTCTTC
TRBD2 few TRBJ2-4 TRBV5-1 CASSLGSTSGLNIQYF TGCGCCAGCAGCCTAGGATCGACTAGCGGATTAAACATTCAGTACTTC
TRBD2 NA TRBJ2-1 TRBV24-1 CATSDPGGPRYNEQFF TGTGCCACCAGTGACCCGGGGGGGCCCCGTTACAATGAGCAGTTCTTC
TRBD1 few TRBJ2-7 TRBV20-1 CSARTGALYEQYF TGCAGTGCTAGAACAGGGGCCCTCTACGAGCAGTACTTC
TRBD1 NA TRBJ2-1 TRBV13 CASSQGTGTDLASYNGQFF TGTGCCAGCAGCCAAGGGACGGGGACAGACCTAGCCTCCTACAATGGGCAGTTCTTC
TRBD2 NA TRBJ2-1 TRBV29-1 CSVSRVLAGMYNEQFF TGCAGCGTGTCCCGGGTACTAGCGGGAATGTACAATGAGCAGTTCTTC
NA NA TRBJ2-1 TRBV11-2 CASRVGGRYSEQFF TGTGCCAGCAGGGTGGGGGGGCGTTATAGTGAGCAGTTCTTC
NA many TRBJ2-6 TRBV20-1 CCAIRGANVLTF TGCTGCGCCATTAGGGGGGCCAACGTCCTGACTTTC
NA NA TRBJ2-5 TRBV4-2 CASSQDLLGVETQYF TGTGCCAGCAGCCAAGATCTGTTAGGGGTCGAGACCCAGTACTTC